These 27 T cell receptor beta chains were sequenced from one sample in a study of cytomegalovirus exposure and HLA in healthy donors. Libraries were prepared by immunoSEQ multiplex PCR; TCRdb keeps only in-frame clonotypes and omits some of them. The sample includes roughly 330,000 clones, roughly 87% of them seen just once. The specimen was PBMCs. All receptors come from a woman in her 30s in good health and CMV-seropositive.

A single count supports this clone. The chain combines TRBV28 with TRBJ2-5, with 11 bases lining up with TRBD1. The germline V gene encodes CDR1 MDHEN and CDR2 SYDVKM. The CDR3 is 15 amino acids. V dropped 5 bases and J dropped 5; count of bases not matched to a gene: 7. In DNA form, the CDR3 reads TGTGCCAGCAGTCAGTGGACAGGGGGCCGGGAGACCCAGTACTTC. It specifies CASSQWTGGRETQYF.

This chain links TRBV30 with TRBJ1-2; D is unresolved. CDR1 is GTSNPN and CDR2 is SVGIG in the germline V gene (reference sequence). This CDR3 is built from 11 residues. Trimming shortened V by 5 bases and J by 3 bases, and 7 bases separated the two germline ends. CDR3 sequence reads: CAWWSYYGYTF. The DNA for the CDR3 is TGTGCCTGGTGGAGTTACTATGGCTACACCTTC.

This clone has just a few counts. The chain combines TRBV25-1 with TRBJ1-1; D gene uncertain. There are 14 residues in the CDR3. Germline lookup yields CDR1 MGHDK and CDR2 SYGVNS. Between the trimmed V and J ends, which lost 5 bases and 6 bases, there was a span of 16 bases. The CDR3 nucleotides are TGTGCCAGCAGTTCCAAGGTAACAGCTGCTGAAGCTTTCTTT. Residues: CASSSKVTAAEAFF.

Here the CDR3 reads CASMEDRGMSQPQHF. The CDR3, as DNA: TGTGCCAGTATGGAGGACAGGGGGATGAGTCAGCCCCAGCATTTT. The chain is built from TRBV19 and TRBJ1-5; TRBD1 matches 10 bases. The J segment lost 6 bases and the V segment lost 7 bases, leaving 9 bases of the junction unmatched. Germline CDR1 LNHDA, CDR2 SQIVND (reference sequence). The CDR3 length is 15 residues. The entire variable domain, with the rest obtained from reference TRBV19 and TRBJ1-5, is as follows: DGGITQSPKYLFRKEGQNVTLSCEQNLNHDAMYWYRQDPGQGLRLIYYSQIVNDFQKGDIAEGYSVSREKKESFPLTVTSAQKNPTAFYLCASMEDRGMSQPQHFGDGTRLSIL.

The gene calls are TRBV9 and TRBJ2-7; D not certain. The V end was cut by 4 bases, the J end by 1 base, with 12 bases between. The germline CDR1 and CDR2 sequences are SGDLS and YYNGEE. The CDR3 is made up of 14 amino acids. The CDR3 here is CASSPQVVSYEQYF. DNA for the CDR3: TGTGCCAGCAGCCCCCAAGTGGTTTCCTACGAGCAGTACTTC.

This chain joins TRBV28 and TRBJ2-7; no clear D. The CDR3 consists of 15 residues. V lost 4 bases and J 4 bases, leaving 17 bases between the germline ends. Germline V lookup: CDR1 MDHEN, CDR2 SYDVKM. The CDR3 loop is CASSSSHISDYEQYF. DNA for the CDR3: TGTGCCAGCAGTTCGAGTCATATATCGGATTACGAGCAGTACTTC.

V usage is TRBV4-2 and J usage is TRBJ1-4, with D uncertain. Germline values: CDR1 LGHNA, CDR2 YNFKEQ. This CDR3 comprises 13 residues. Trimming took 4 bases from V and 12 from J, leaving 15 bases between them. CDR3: CASSPVRLGELFF. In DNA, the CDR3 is TGTGCCAGCAGCCCCGTGCGCTTGGGTGAACTGTTTTTT.

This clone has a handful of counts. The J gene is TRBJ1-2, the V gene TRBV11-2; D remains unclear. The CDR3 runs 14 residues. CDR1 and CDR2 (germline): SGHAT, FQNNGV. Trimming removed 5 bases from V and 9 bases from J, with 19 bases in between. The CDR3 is CASSLGSRMDRYTF. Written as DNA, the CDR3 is TGTGCCAGCAGCCTGGGGAGCAGGATGGATCGCTACACCTTC. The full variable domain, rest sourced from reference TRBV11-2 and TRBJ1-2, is EAGVAQSPRYKIIEKRQSVAFWCNPISGHATLYWYQQILGQGPKLLIQFQNNGVVDDSQLPKDRFSAERLKGVDSTLKIQPAKLEDSAVYLCASSLGSRMDRYTFGSGTRLTVV.

DNA of the CDR3: TGTGCCAGCAGCTTAAATGGGGGACTTGGCTACACCTTC. Amino acids: CASSLNGGLGYTF. The chain combines TRBV7-2 with TRBJ1-2; tentative D call: TRBD1 (5 bases). The V gene lost 2 bases and the J gene lost 7 bases, with 11 bases spanning the gap. The V gene's germline CDR1 is SGHTA and CDR2 FQGNSA. This CDR3 is built from 13 residues.

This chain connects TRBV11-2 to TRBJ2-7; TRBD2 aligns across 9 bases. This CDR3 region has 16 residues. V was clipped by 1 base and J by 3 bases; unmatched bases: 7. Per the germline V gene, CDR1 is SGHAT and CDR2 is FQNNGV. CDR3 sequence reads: CASSLVPGLAFYEQYF. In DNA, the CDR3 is TGTGCCAGCAGCTTAGTCCCGGGACTAGCCTTCTACGAGCAGTACTTC. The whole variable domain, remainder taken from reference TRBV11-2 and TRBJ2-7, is EAGVAQSPRYKIIEKRQSVAFWCNPISGHATLYWYQQILGQGPKLLIQFQNNGVVDDSQLPKDRFSAERLKGVDSTLKIQPAKLEDSAVYLCASSLVPGLAFYEQYFGPGTRLTVT.

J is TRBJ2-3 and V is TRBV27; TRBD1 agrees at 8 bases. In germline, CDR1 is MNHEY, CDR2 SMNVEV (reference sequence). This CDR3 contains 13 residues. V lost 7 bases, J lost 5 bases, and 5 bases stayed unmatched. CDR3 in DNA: TGTGCCAGCATGGCAGGGGGCGGAGATACGCAGTATTTT. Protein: CASMAGGGDTQYF.

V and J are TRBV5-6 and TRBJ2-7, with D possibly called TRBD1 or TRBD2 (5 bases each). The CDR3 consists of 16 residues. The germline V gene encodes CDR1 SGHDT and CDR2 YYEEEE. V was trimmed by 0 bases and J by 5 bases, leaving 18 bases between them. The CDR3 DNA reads TGTGCCAGCAGCTTGGCCGTCTGGGGGACGAGCCACGAGCAGTACTTC. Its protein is CASSLAVWGTSHEQYF.

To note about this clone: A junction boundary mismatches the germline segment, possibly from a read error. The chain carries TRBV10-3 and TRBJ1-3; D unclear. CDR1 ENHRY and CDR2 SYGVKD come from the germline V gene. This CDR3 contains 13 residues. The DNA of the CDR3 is TGTGCCAGCAGTTTAAGCTCTGGAAACACCATATATTTT. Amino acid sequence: CASSLSSGNTIYF.

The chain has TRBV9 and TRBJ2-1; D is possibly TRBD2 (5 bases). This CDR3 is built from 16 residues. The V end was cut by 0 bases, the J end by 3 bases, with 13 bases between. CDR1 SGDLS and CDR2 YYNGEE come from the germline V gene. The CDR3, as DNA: TGTGCCAGCAGCGTAGGTAGTCAGGAGGACTACAATGAGCAGTTCTTC. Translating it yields CASSVGSQEDYNEQFF. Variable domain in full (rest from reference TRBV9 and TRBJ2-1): DSGVTQTPKHLITATGQRVTLRCSPRSGDLSVYWYQQSLDQGLQFLIQYYNGEERAKGNILERFSAQQFPDLHSELNLSSLELGDSALYFCASSVGSQEDYNEQFFGPGTRLTVL.

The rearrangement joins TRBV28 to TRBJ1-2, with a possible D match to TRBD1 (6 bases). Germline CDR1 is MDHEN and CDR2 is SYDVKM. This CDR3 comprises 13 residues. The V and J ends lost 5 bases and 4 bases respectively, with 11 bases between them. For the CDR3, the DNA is TGTGCCAGCAGTCAAGGGGGAGGCTATGGCTACACCTTC. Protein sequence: CASSQGGGYGYTF.

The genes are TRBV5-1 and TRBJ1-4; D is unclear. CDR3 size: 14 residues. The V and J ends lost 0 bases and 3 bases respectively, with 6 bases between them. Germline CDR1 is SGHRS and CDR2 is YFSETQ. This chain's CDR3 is CASSLAQSNEKLFF. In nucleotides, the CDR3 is TGCGCCAGCAGCTTGGCTCAGTCTAATGAAAAACTGTTTTTT.

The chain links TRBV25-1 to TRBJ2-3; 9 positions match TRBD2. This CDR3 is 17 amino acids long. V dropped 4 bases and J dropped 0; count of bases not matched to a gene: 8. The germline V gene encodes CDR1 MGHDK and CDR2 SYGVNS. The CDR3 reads CASSGLAGSWSTDTQYF. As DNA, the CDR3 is TGTGCCAGCAGTGGCCTAGCGGGATCATGGAGCACAGATACGCAGTATTTT. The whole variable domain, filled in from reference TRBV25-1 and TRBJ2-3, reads EADIYQTPRYLVIGTGKKITLECSQTMGHDKMYWYQQDPGMELHLIHYSYGVNSTEKGDLSSESTVSRIRTEHFPLTLESARPSHTSQYLCASSGLAGSWSTDTQYFGPGTRLTVL.

CDR3 amino acids: CASSYEANSYNSPLHF. In DNA form, the CDR3 reads TGTGCCAGCAGTTACGAGGCGAACTCCTATAATTCACCCCTCCACTTT. V usage is TRBV6-5 and J usage is TRBJ1-6; no definite D call. CDR3 length: 16 residues. The germline gives CDR1 MNHEY, CDR2 SVGAGI. The V and J ends lost 2 bases and 0 bases respectively, with 8 bases between them.

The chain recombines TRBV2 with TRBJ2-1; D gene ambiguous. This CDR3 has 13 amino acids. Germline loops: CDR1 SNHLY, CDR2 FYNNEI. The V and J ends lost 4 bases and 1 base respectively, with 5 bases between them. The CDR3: CASSVGSYNEQFF. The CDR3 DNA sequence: TGTGCCAGCAGTGTAGGTTCCTACAATGAGCAGTTCTTC.

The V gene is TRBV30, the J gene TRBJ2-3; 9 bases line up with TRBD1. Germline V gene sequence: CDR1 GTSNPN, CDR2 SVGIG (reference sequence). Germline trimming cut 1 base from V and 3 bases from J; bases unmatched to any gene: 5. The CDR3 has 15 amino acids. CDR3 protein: CAWSGPGQGTDTQYF. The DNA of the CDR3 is TGTGCCTGGAGTGGACCGGGACAGGGAACAGATACGCAGTATTTT.

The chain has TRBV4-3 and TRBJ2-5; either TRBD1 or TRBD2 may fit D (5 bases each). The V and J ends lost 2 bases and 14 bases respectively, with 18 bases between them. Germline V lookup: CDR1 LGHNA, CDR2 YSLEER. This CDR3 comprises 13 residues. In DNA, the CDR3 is TGCGCCAGCAGCCAAACCGGGACCTTCTCGCCTTACTTC. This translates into CASSQTGTFSPYF.

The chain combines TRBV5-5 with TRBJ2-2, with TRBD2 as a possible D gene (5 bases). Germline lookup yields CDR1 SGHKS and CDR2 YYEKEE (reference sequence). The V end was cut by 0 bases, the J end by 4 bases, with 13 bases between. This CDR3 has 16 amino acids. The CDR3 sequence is CASSLAWRPSTGELFF. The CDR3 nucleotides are TGTGCCAGCAGCTTGGCATGGAGGCCGTCCACCGGGGAGCTGTTTTTT.

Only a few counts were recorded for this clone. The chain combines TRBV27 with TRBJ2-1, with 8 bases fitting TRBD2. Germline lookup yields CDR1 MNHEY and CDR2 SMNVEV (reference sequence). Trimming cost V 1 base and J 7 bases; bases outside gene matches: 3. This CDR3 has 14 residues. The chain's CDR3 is CASSLLGGRNEQFF. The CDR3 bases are TGTGCCAGCAGTTTATTGGGCGGGAGGAATGAGCAGTTCTTC.

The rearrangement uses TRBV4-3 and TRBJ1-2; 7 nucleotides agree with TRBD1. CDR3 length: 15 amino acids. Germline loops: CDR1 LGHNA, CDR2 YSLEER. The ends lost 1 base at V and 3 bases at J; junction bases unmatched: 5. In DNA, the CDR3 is TGCGCCAGCAGCCAAGCCGGGACAGCCTACTATGGCTACACCTTC. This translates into CASSQAGTAYYGYTF.

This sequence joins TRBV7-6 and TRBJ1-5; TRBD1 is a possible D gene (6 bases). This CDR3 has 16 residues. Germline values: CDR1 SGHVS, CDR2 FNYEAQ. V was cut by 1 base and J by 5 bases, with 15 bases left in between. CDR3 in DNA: TGTGCCAGCAGCTTAGAGGTTGGGGGGCCGTATCAGCCCCAGCATTTT. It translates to CASSLEVGGPYQPQHF. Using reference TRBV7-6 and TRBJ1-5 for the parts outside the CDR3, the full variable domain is GAGVSQSPRYKVTKRGQDVALRCDPISGHVSLYWYRQALGQGPEFLTYFNYEAQQDKSGLPNDRFSAERPEGSISTLTIQRTEQRDSAMYRCASSLEVGGPYQPQHFGDGTRLSIL.

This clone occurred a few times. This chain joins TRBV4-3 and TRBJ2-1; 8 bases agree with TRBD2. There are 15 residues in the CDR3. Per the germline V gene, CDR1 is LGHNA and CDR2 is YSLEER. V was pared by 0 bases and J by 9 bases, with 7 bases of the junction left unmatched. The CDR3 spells CASSQDSGGPGEQFF. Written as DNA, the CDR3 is TGCGCCAGCAGCCAAGATTCGGGGGGGCCCGGTGAGCAGTTCTTC.

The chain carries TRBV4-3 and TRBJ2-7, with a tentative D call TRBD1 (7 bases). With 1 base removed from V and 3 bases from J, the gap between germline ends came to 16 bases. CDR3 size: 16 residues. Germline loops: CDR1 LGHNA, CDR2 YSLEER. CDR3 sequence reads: CASSQARGTAYYEQYF. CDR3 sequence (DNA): TGCGCCAGCAGCCAAGCCCGGGGGACAGCATACTACGAGCAGTACTTC.